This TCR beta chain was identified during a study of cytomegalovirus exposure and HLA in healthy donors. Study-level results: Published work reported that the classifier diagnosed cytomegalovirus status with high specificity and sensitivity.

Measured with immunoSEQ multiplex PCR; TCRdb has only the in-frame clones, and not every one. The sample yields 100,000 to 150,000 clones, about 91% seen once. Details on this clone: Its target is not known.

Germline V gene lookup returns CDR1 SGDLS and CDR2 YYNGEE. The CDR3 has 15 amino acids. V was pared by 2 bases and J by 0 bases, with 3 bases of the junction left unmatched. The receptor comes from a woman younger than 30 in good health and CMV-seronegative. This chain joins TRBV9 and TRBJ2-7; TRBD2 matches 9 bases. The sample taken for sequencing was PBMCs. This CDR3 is CASSVSGGLSYEQYF. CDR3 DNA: TGTGCCAGCAGCGTTAGCGGGGGCCTCTCCTACGAGCAGTACTTC.